A selection of T cell receptor beta chains follows, all from one sample in a study of vaccination effects on CD4 cells after COVID-19. Profiled with immunoSEQ multiplex PCR; TCRdb holds only in-frame clones, not every one. The table has 80,000 to 95,000 clones, over 70% seen once; the top ten hold about 1.2%. Their target antigens are unknown. The sequencing here drew on CD4+ T cells from PBMCs cultured with HCoV-OC43 spike peptides, taken after COVID-19 vaccination. Source of these receptors: a human donor who received a COVID-19 vaccine. Each CDR3 is given with its conserved first and last residue. D genes are given only for firm matches. The size field is filled for only some rows; it gives once, few, many or a size class.

v_call: TRBV6-6
d_call: .
clone_size: .
j_call: TRBJ2-2
cdr3_aa: CASSYGLGGYTGELFF
cdr3_nt: TGTGCCAGCAGTTACGGGCTGGGGGGATACACCGGGGAGCTGTTTTTT

v_call: TRBV10-3
d_call: TRBD2
clone_size: .
j_call: TRBJ2-6
cdr3_aa: CAIRRGGSSSGANVLTF
cdr3_nt: TGTGCCATCCGACGGGGGGGTAGTAGCTCTGGGGCCAACGTCCTGACTTTC

v_call: TRBV6-2/TRBV6-3
d_call: TRBD1
clone_size: .
j_call: TRBJ1-1
cdr3_aa: CASSYPGQGSRTEAFF
cdr3_nt: TGTGCCAGCAGTTACCCTGGACAGGGTAGCCGCACTGAAGCTTTCTTT

v_call: TRBV19
d_call: TRBD2
clone_size: .
j_call: TRBJ2-3
cdr3_aa: CASSILASGGGSTDTQYF
cdr3_nt: TGTGCCAGTAGTATCTTGGCTAGCGGGGGGGGAAGCACAGATACGCAGTATTTT

v_call: TRBV7-2
d_call: TRBD1
clone_size: .
j_call: TRBJ2-5
cdr3_aa: CASSLGGTGIGKTQYF
cdr3_nt: TGTGCCAGCAGCTTAGGAGGGACAGGGATTGGGAAGACCCAGTACTTC

v_call: TRBV7-2
d_call: .
clone_size: .
j_call: TRBJ1-5
cdr3_aa: CASSLERGNQPQHF
cdr3_nt: TGTGCCAGCAGCTTAGAGCGGGGTAATCAGCCCCAGCATTTT

v_call: TRBV5-1
d_call: .
clone_size: few
j_call: TRBJ1-1
cdr3_aa: CASSLSGSGTEAFF
cdr3_nt: TGCGCCAGCAGCTTGTCAGGGAGTGGTACTGAAGCTTTCTTT

v_call: TRBV10-3
d_call: .
clone_size: .
j_call: TRBJ1-5
cdr3_aa: CAISDRGYSNQPQHF
cdr3_nt: TGTGCCATCAGTGACAGGGGTTATAGCAATCAGCCCCAGCATTTT

v_call: TRBV24-1
d_call: TRBD1
clone_size: .
j_call: TRBJ2-2
cdr3_aa: CATSALGGNTGELFF
cdr3_nt: TGTGCCACCAGTGCGTTAGGGGGCAACACCGGGGAGCTGTTTTTT

v_call: TRBV5-8
d_call: TRBD1
clone_size: .
j_call: TRBJ2-1
cdr3_aa: CASSLDRGTYNEQFF
cdr3_nt: TGTGCCAGCAGCTTGGACAGGGGAACCTACAATGAGCAGTTCTTC

v_call: TRBV9
d_call: .
clone_size: .
j_call: TRBJ2-1
cdr3_aa: CASSASLLQYNEQFF
cdr3_nt: TGTGCCAGCAGCGCTTCACTACTCCAGTACAATGAGCAGTTCTTC

v_call: TRBV5-1
d_call: .
clone_size: once
j_call: TRBJ2-2
cdr3_aa: CASSLFAGGRAGELFF
cdr3_nt: TGCGCCAGCAGCTTGTTTGCCGGGGGCAGGGCCGGGGAGCTGTTTTTT

v_call: TRBV7-9
d_call: .
clone_size: once
j_call: TRBJ1-2
cdr3_aa: CASSLGFERDYGYTF
cdr3_nt: TGTGCCAGCAGCTTAGGCTTCGAAAGGGACTATGGCTACACCTTC

v_call: TRBV2
d_call: TRBD2
clone_size: few
j_call: TRBJ2-5
cdr3_aa: CASTGTNRQETQYF
cdr3_nt: TGTGCCAGCACCGGGACTAACCGACAAGAGACCCAGTACTTC

v_call: TRBV10-2
d_call: .
clone_size: few
j_call: TRBJ1-6
cdr3_aa: CASSHPRTGRNSPLHF
cdr3_nt: TGCGCCAGCAGCCACCCTCGAACAGGGAGGAATTCACCCCTCCACTTT

v_call: TRBV27
d_call: .
clone_size: .
j_call: TRBJ2-2
cdr3_aa: CASSFQRTGGGELFF
cdr3_nt: TGTGCCAGCAGTTTCCAACGGACCGGGGGCGGGGAGCTGTTTTTT

v_call: TRBV5-1
d_call: .
clone_size: .
j_call: TRBJ1-2
cdr3_aa: CASSSTVPPGYGYTF
cdr3_nt: TGCGCCAGCAGCTCGACAGTCCCCCCGGGCTATGGCTACACCTTC

v_call: TRBV2
d_call: TRBD1
clone_size: .
j_call: TRBJ1-5
cdr3_aa: CASSGQGSQPQHF
cdr3_nt: TGTGCCAGCAGCGGACAGGGGAGTCAGCCCCAGCATTTT

v_call: TRBV3-1/TRBV3-2
d_call: .
clone_size: .
j_call: TRBJ1-3
cdr3_aa: CASSLEGNTIYF
cdr3_nt: TGTGCCAGCAGCCTGGAAGGAAACACCATATATTTT

v_call: TRBV11-1
d_call: .
clone_size: few
j_call: TRBJ2-1
cdr3_aa: CASSLGRNNEQFF
cdr3_nt: TGTGCCAGCAGCTTAGGCAGGAACAATGAGCAGTTCTTC

v_call: TRBV7-9
d_call: .
clone_size: few
j_call: TRBJ2-3
cdr3_aa: CASSQPGDKDRDTQYF
cdr3_nt: TGTGCCAGCAGCCAGCCCGGGGACAAAGATAGAGATACGCAGTATTTT

v_call: TRBV5-6
d_call: .
clone_size: .
j_call: TRBJ2-3
cdr3_aa: CASSPPSLTGADTQYF
cdr3_nt: TGTGCCAGCAGCCCCCCCAGCCTCACTGGGGCAGATACGCAGTATTTT

v_call: TRBV18
d_call: .
clone_size: .
j_call: TRBJ2-5
cdr3_aa: CASTPGILQETQYF
cdr3_nt: TGTGCCAGCACCCCGGGTATTCTTCAAGAGACCCAGTACTTC

v_call: TRBV5-1
d_call: .
clone_size: .
j_call: TRBJ1-4
cdr3_aa: CASSLGLANEKLFF
cdr3_nt: TGCGCCAGCAGCTTGGGGCTAGCTAATGAAAAACTGTTTTTT

v_call: TRBV4-1
d_call: .
clone_size: .
j_call: TRBJ1-5
cdr3_aa: CASSQDWGTLSQPQHF
cdr3_nt: TGCGCCAGCAGCCAAGATTGGGGGACATTAAGCCAGCCCCAGCATTTT

v_call: TRBV3-1/TRBV3-2
d_call: .
clone_size: .
j_call: TRBJ1-1
cdr3_aa: CASSQVGYGGEYTEAFF
cdr3_nt: TGTGCCAGCAGCCAAGTGGGATACGGGGGCGAGTACACTGAAGCTTTCTTT

v_call: TRBV5-1
d_call: .
clone_size: .
j_call: TRBJ2-1
cdr3_aa: CASSSLSPGQGEAGYNEQFF
cdr3_nt: TGCGCCAGCAGCTCCTTATCCCCAGGGCAGGGGGAAGCGGGGTACAATGAGCAGTTCTTC

v_call: TRBV7-3
d_call: .
clone_size: once
j_call: TRBJ2-4
cdr3_aa: CASSLEAGLGIQYF
cdr3_nt: TGTGCCAGCAGCTTAGAGGCGGGACTCGGCATTCAGTACTTC

v_call: TRBV28
d_call: .
clone_size: .
j_call: TRBJ2-1
cdr3_aa: CASSLQGGTNEQFF
cdr3_nt: TGTGCCAGCAGTTTACAAGGTGGGACCAATGAGCAGTTCTTC

v_call: TRBV6-2/TRBV6-3
d_call: TRBD1
clone_size: .
j_call: TRBJ2-1
cdr3_aa: CASSYTLAGTGLNEQFF
cdr3_nt: TGTGCCAGCAGTTACACACTAGCCGGGACAGGCTTAAATGAGCAGTTCTTC

v_call: TRBV18
d_call: .
clone_size: .
j_call: TRBJ2-1
cdr3_aa: CASSPPTSNEQFF
cdr3_nt: TGTGCCAGCTCACCACCTACCTCCAATGAGCAGTTCTTC

v_call: TRBV5-1
d_call: .
clone_size: few
j_call: TRBJ1-3
cdr3_aa: CASSLGLSGNTIYF
cdr3_nt: TGCGCCAGCAGCTTGGGCCTCTCTGGAAACACCATATATTTT

v_call: TRBV18
d_call: .
clone_size: .
j_call: TRBJ1-5
cdr3_aa: CASSPPGVYSNQPQHF
cdr3_nt: TGTGCCAGCTCACCACCGGGGGTTTATAGCAATCAGCCCCAGCATTTT

v_call: TRBV5-1
d_call: .
clone_size: .
j_call: TRBJ2-5
cdr3_aa: CASSLATGVQETQYF
cdr3_nt: TGCGCCAGCAGCTTGGCCACGGGGGTACAAGAGACCCAGTACTTC

v_call: TRBV5-1
d_call: .
clone_size: .
j_call: TRBJ1-4
cdr3_aa: CATSREDPTNEKLFF
cdr3_nt: TGCGCCACCTCAAGGGAGGATCCAACTAATGAAAAACTGTTTTTT

v_call: TRBV10-3
d_call: .
clone_size: .
j_call: TRBJ1-1
cdr3_aa: CAISGVDTEAFF
cdr3_nt: TGTGCCATCAGTGGGGTCGACACTGAAGCTTTCTTT

v_call: TRBV12-3/TRBV12-4
d_call: .
clone_size: .
j_call: TRBJ2-1
cdr3_aa: CASSLDREPPIF
cdr3_nt: TGTGCCAGCAGTCTTGACCGGGAGCCTCCAATCTTC

v_call: TRBV9
d_call: TRBD2
clone_size: .
j_call: TRBJ2-2
cdr3_aa: CASSVAPSGGSGELFF
cdr3_nt: TGTGCCAGCAGCGTAGCTCCGAGCGGGGGATCCGGGGAGCTGTTTTTT